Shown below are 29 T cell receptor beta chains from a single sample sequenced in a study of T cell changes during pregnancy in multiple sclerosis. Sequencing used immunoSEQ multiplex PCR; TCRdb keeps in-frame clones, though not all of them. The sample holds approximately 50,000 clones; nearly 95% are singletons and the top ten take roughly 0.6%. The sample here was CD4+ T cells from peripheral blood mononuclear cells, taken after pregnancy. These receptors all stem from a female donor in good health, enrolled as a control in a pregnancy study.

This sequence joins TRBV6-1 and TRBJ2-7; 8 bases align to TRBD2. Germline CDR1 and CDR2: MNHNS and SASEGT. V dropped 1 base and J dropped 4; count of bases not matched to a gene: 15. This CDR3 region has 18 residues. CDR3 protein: CASSEDALGAGARYEQYF. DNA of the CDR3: TGTGCCAGCAGTGAAGACGCTTTGGGAGCGGGAGCGCGGTACGAGCAGTACTTC.

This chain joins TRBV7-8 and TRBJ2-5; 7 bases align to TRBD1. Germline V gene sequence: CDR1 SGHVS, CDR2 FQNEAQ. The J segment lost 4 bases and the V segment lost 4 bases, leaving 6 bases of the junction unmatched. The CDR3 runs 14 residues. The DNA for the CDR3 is TGTGCCAGCAGCTCGACGACAGGGTCAGAGACCCAGTACTTC. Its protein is CASSSTTGSETQYF.

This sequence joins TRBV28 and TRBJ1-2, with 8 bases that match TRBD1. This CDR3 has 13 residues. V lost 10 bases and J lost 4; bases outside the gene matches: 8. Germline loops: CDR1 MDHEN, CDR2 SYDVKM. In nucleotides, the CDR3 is TGTGCCACGCAGGGGGCGTTTGGCTATGGCTACACCTTC. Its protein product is CATQGAFGYGYTF.

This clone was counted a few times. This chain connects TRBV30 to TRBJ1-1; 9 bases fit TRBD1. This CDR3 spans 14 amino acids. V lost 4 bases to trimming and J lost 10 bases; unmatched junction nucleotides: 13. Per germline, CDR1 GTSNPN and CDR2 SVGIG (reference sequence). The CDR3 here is CAWTLQGAPGRAFF. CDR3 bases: TGTGCCTGGACCTTACAGGGGGCGCCGGGAAGAGCTTTCTTT.

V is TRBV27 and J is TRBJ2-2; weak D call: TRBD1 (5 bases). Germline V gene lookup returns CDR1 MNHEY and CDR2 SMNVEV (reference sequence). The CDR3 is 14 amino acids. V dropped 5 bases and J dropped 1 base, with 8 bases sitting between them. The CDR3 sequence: CASSQGGNTGELFF. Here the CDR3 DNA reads TGTGCCAGCAGTCAGGGTGGGAACACCGGGGAGCTGTTTTTT.

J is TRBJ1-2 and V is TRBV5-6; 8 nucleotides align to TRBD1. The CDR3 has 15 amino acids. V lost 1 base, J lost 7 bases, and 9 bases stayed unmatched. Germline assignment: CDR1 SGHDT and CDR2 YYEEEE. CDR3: CASSLPTGAGFGYTF. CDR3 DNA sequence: TGTGCCAGCAGCTTGCCGACAGGGGCGGGGTTTGGCTACACCTTC.

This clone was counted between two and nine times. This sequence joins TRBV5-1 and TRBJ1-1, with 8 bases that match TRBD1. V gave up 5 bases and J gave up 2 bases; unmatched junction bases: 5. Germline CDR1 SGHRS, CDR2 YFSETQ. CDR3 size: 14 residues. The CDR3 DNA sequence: TGCGCCAGCAGAGGACAGGGACCAAACACTGAAGCTTTCTTT. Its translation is CASRGQGPNTEAFF.

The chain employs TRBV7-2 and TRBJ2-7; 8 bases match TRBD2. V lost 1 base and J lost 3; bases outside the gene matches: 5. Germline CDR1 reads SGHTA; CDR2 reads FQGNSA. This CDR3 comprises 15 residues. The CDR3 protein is CASSLGGRTLYEQYF. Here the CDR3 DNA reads TGTGCCAGCAGCTTAGGCGGGAGGACCCTCTACGAGCAGTACTTC.

CDR3 nucleotides: TGTGCCAGCAACCCGACGAGGCGGGGAGCCTACGAGCAGTACTTC. Amino acids: CASNPTRRGAYEQYF. The chain employs TRBV11-2 and TRBJ2-7; D perhaps matches TRBD2 (6 bases). This CDR3 has 15 residues. The V end was cut by 7 bases, the J end by 2 bases, with 18 bases between. The germline V gene encodes CDR1 SGHAT and CDR2 FQNNGV.

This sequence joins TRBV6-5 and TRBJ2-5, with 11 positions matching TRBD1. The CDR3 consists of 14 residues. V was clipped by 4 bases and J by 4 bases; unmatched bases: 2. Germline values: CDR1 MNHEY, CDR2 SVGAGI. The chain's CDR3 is CASSWGQGVETQYF. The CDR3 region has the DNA TGTGCCAGCAGTTGGGGACAGGGGGTAGAGACCCAGTACTTC.

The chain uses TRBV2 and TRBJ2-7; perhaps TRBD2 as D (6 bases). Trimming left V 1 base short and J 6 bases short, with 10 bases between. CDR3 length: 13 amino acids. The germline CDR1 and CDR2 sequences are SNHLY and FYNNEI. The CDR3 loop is CASSEVLAVEQYF. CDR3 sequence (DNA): TGTGCCAGCAGTGAAGTACTAGCTGTCGAGCAGTACTTC.

CDR3 region: CASSGYNTGELFF. In nucleotides, the CDR3 is TGTGCCAGCTCGGGGTACAACACCGGGGAGCTGTTTTTT. The chain couples TRBV25-1 to TRBJ2-2; tentative D call: TRBD2 (5 bases). The V gene's germline CDR1 is MGHDK and CDR2 SYGVNS. V was shortened by 8 bases and J by 2 bases, with 9 bases between the two germline ends. The CDR3 is 13 amino acids.

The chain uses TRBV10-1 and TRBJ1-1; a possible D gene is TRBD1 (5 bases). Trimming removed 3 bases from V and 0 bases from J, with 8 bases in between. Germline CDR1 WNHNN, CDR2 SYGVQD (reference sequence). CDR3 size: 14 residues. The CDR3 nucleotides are TGCGCCAGCAGTGAAGGGGCAATGAACACTGAAGCTTTCTTT. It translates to CASSEGAMNTEAFF.

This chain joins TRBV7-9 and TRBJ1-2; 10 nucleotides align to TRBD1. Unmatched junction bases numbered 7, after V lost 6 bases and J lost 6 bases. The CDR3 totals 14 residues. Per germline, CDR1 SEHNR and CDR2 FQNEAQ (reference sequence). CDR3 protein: CASRYPGQGNGYTF. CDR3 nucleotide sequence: TGTGCCAGCAGATATCCGGGACAGGGGAATGGCTACACCTTC.

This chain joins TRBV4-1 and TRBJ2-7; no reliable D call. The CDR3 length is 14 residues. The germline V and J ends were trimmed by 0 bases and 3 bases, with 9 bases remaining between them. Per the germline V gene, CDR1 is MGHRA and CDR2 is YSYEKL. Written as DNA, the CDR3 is TGCGCCAGCAGCCAAGATCCACGAGGCTACGAGCAGTACTTC. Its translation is CASSQDPRGYEQYF.

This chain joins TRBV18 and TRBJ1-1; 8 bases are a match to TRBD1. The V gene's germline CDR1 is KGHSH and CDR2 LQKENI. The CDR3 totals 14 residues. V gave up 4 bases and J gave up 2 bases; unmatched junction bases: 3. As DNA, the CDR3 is TGTGCCAGCTCACAGGACAGGGTAAACACTGAAGCTTTCTTT. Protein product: CASSQDRVNTEAFF.

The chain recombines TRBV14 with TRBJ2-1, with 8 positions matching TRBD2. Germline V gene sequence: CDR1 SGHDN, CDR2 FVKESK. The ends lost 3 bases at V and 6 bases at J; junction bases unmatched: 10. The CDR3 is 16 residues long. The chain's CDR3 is CASSHFTGTSSNEQFF. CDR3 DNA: TGTGCCAGCAGCCACTTCACCGGGACTAGTAGCAATGAGCAGTTCTTC. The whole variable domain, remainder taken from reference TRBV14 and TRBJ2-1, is EAGVTQFPSHSVIEKGQTVTLRCDPISGHDNLYWYRRVMGKEIKFLLHFVKESKQDESGMPNNRFLAERTGGTYSTLKVQPAELEDSGVYFCASSHFTGTSSNEQFFGPGTRLTVL.

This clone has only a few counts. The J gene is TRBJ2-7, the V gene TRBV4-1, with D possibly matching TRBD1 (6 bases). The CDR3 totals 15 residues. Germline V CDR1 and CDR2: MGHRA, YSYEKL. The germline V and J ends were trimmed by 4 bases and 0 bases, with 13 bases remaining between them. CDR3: CASSRTGLSSYEQYF. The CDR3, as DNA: TGCGCCAGCAGCCGCACAGGGCTTAGCTCCTACGAGCAGTACTTC.

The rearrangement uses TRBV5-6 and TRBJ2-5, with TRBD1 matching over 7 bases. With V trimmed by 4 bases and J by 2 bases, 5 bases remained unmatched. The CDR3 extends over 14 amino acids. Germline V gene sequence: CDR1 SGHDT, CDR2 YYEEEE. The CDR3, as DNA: TGTGCCAGCAGCCGACAGGGTCAACAAGAGACCCAGTACTTC. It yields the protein CASSRQGQQETQYF.

This CDR3 is CASSHGQGSRGNTIYF. CDR3 nucleotide sequence: TGTGCCAGCAGTCATGGACAGGGGAGCAGAGGAAACACCATATATTTT. V usage is TRBV27 and J usage is TRBJ1-3; 9 bases align to TRBD1. The CDR3 extends over 16 amino acids. V lost 5 bases and J lost 4; bases outside the gene matches: 9. CDR1 is MNHEY, CDR2 SMNVEV, per germline (reference sequence).

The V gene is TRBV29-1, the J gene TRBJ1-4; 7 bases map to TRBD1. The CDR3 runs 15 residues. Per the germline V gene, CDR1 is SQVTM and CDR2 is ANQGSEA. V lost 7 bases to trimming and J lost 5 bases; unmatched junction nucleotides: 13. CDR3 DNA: TGCAGCGCCCGCCCACCGGGACAGTACAATGAAAAACTGTTTTTT. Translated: CSARPPGQYNEKLFF.

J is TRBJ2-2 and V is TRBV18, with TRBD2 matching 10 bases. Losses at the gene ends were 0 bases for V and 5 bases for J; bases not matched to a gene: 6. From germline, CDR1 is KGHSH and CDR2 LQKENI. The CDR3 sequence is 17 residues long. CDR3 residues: CASSPPSGRASTGELFF. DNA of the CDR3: TGTGCCAGCTCACCACCGAGCGGGAGGGCCAGTACCGGGGAGCTGTTTTTT.

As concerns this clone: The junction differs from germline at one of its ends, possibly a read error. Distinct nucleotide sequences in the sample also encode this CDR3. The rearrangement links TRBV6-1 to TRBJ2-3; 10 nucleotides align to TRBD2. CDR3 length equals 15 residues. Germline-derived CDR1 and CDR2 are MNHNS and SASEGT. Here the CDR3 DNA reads TGCGCCAGCAAGCTCAATAGCGGGGGGATTGATACGCAGTATTTT. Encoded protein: CASKLNSGGIDTQYF.

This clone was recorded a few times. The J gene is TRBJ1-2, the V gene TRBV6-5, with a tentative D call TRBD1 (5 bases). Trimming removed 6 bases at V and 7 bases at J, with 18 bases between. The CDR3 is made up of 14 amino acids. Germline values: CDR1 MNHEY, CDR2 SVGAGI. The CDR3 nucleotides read TGTGCCAGCAGATCACTGGGGGGGGGAGGTGGCTACACCTTC. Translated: CASRSLGGGGGYTF.

The CDR3, as DNA: TGTGCCAGCAGCTTGGGAGTCAGGAGGGGTCACTATGGCTACACCTTC. It encodes CASSLGVRRGHYGYTF. The J gene is TRBJ1-2, the V gene TRBV5-6, with D perhaps TRBD1 (5 bases). The CDR3 length is 16 residues. Trimming took off 0 bases at V and 3 bases at J, with 15 bases between the two ends. Germline CDR1 is SGHDT and CDR2 is YYEEEE.

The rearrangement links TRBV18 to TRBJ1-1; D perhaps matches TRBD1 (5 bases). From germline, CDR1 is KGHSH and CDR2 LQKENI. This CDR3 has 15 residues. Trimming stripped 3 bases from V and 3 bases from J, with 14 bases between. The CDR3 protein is CASSPSAGRDTEAFF. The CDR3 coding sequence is TGTGCCAGCTCACCGTCGGCAGGGAGGGACACTGAAGCTTTCTTT.

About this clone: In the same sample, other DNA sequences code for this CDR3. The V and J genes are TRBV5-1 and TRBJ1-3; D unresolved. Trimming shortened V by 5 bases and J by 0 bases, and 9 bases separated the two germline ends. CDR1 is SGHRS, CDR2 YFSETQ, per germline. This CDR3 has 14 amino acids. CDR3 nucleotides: TGCGCCAGCAGTTTATCCCTCTCTGGAAACACCATATATTTT. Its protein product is CASSLSLSGNTIYF.

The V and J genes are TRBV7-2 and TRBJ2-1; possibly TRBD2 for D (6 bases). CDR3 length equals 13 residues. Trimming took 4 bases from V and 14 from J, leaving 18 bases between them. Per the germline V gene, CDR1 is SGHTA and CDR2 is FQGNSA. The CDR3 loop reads CASSSGTSPQKFF. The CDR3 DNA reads TGTGCCAGCAGCTCCGGGACTTCACCCCAGAAGTTCTTC.

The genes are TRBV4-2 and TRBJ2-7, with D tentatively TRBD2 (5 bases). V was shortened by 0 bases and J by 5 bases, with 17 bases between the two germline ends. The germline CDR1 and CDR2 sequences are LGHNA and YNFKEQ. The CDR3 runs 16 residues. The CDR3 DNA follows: TGTGCCAGCAGCCAAGAGTCCCCTCCGAGGGTTGACGAGCAGTACTTC. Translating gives CASSQESPPRVDEQYF.